This TCR beta chain was documented in a study of cytomegalovirus exposure and HLA in healthy donors. Deletions cut 7 bases from V and 0 bases from J, with 10 bases between. The germline gives CDR1 SNHLY, CDR2 FYNNEI. The CDR3 is 15 residues long. The PCR used 60 Vbeta and 13 Jbeta primers. The table came from immunoSEQ multiplex PCR; TCRdb's copy has only in-frame clones and leaves some out. The sample lists about 160,000 clones; 70% to 80% were seen once. This clone has just a few counts. This clonotype was obtained from a man in his forties in good health and CMV-seronegative. The sequencing sample was made of PBMCs. This chain links TRBV2 with TRBJ2-6; perhaps TRBD1 as D (6 bases). CDR3 residues: CASTPGASGANVLTF. Here the CDR3 DNA reads TGTGCCAGCACCCCAGGGGCCTCTGGGGCCAACGTCCTGACTTTC.